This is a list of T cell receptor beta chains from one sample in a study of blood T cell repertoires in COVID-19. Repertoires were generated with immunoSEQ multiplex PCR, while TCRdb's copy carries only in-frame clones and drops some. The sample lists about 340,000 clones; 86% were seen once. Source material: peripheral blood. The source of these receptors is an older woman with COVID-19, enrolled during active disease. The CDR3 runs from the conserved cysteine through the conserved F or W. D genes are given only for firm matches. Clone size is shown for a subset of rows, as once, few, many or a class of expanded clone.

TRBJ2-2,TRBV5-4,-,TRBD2,TGTGCCAGCAGCACAGGCGGGGGGTCCACCGGGGAGCTGTTTTTT,CASSTGGGSTGELFF
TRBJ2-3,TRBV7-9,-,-,TGTGCCAGCGGGCCAAGCACAGATACGCAGTATTTT,CASGPSTDTQYF
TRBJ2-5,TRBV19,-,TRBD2,TGTGCCAGTAGGGACGCGGGGGATGGGCGCCAAGAGACCCAGTACTTC,CASRDAGDGRQETQYF
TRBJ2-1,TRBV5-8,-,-,TGTGCCAGCAGCGTCGACACTTATAATGAGCAGTTCTTC,CASSVDTYNEQFF
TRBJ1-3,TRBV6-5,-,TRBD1,TGTGCCACCAGAGACAGGGGCCCTGGAAACACCATATATTTT,CATRDRGPGNTIYF
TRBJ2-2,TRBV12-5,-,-,TGTGCTAGTGTACAGGGTTCCGGGGAGCTGTTTTTT,CASVQGSGELFF
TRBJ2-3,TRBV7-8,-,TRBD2,TGTGCCAGCAGCCGAACGCCTAGCGGGGGCTACACAGATACGCAGTATTTT,CASSRTPSGGYTDTQYF
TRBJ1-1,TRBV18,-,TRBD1,TGTGCCAGCTCACGAGCGACAGGGTCAGGCACTGAAGCTTTCTTT,CASSRATGSGTEAFF
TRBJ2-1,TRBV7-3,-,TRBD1,TGTGCCAGCAGCGAACAGGGGGGTGAGCAGTTCTTC,CASSEQGGEQFF
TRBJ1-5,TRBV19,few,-,TGTGCCAGTAGTAACACGAATAGCAATCAGCCCCAGCATTTT,CASSNTNSNQPQHF
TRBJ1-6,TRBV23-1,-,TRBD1,TGCGCCAGCCCCAGCCTATTGGGGACAGGGGAAAGTTCTATGGATTCACCCCTCCACTTT,CASPSLLGTGESSMDSPLHF
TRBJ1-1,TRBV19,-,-,TGTGCCAGTCGATCTCGGCGGGCAGTGAACACTGAAGCTTTCTTT,CASRSRRAVNTEAFF
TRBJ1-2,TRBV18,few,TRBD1,TGTGCCAGCTCACCTCGGGGACAGGGGAGTTACTATGGCTACACCTTC,CASSPRGQGSYYGYTF
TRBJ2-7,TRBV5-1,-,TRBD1,TGCGCCAGCAGCTTGCAGTCGGACAGGCCCTACGAGCAGTACTTC,CASSLQSDRPYEQYF
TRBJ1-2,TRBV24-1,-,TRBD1,TGTGCCACCAGTGACTCCGGGACAGATGGCTACACCTTC,CATSDSGTDGYTF
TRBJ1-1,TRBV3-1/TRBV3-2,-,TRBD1,TGTGCCAGCAGCCTCGGTACAGGGGGTACTGAAGCTTTCTTT,CASSLGTGGTEAFF
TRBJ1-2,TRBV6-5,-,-,TGTGCCAGCAGTTACTCGGCCTCCCGGGGGGACTATGGCTACACCTTC,CASSYSASRGDYGYTF
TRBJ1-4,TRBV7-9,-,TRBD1,TGTGCCAGCAGCTCCAGAGGGACAGTTAATGAAAAACTGTTTTTT,CASSSRGTVNEKLFF
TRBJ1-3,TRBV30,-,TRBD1,TGTGCCTGGAGTAACCTACAGGGGGAATCTGGAAACACCATATATTTT,CAWSNLQGESGNTIYF
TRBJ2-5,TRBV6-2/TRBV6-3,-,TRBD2,TGTGCCAGCAGCCCTCCCGGACTAGCGGGTAGAGAGACCCAGTACTTC,CASSPPGLAGRETQYF
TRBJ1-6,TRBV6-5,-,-,TGTGCCAGCCACAGGGCCGGCTTTGGGAATTCACCCCTCCACTTT,CASHRAGFGNSPLHF
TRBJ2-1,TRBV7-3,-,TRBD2,TGTGCCAGCAGCCCAGGAGGGGCGGGAGTACCTTACAATGAGCAGTTCTTC,CASSPGGAGVPYNEQFF
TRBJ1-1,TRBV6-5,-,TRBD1,TGTGCCAGCAGTTACTACGAACAGGGGACTGAAGCTTTCTTT,CASSYYEQGTEAFF
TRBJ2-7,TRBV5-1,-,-,TGCGCCAGCAGCTTCTACTCCGAGCAGTACTTC,CASSFYSEQYF
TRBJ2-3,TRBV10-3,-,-,TGTGCCATCGGGGCGGCAGATACGCAGTATTTT,CAIGAADTQYF
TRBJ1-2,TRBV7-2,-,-,TGTGCCAGCAGCTTAGCAACAATCCCTAACTATGGCTACACCTTC,CASSLATIPNYGYTF
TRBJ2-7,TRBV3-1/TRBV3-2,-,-,TGTGCCAGCAGCCAAGCTACAGGGTCTAGCTCCTACGAGCAGTACTTC,CASSQATGSSSYEQYF
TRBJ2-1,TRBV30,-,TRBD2,TGTGCCTGGAGTAAGGTAGCGGGGGGTTACAATGAGCAGTTCTTC,CAWSKVAGGYNEQFF
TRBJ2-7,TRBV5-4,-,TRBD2,TGTGCCAGCAGCTTGCCCGGCGGGGGAGAACTGTACGAGCAGTACTTC,CASSLPGGGELYEQYF
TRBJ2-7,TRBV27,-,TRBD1,TGTGCCAGCAGTGCCTGGGACAGGCCATACGAGCAGTACTTC,CASSAWDRPYEQYF
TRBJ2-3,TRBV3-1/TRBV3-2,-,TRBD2,TGTGCCAGCCCGACTAGCGGGGGGGCCGGGGATACGCAGTATTTT,CASPTSGGAGDTQYF
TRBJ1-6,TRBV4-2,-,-,TGTGCCAGCAGCCAAGATAGGCACGGAGGACGGGGATCACCCCTCCACTTT,CASSQDRHGGRGSPLHF
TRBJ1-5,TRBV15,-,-,TGTGCCACCAGCAGAGAAGGCAGCCTCCCGAGGGAGCCCCAGCATTTT,CATSREGSLPREPQHF
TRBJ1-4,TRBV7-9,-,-,TGTGCCAGCAGCTACGGGGAAAAACTGTTTTTT,CASSYGEKLFF
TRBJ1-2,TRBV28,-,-,TGTGCCAGCAGTTTAGTAGCCTATGGCTACACCTTC,CASSLVAYGYTF
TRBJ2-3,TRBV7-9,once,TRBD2,TGTGCCAGCAGCAACGTTGGGGGAGCGGGGATCTATACGCAGTATTTT,CASSNVGGAGIYTQYF
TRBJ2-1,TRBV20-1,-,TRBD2,TGCAGTGCTAGTGGGCTAGCGGGGCCCCTTACCTACAATGAGCAGTTCTTC,CSASGLAGPLTYNEQFF
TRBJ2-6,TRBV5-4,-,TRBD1,TGTGCCAGCACCCTCCTGGGACAGAGCTCTGGGGCCAACGTCCTGACTTTC,CASTLLGQSSGANVLTF
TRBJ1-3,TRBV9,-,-,TGTGCCAGCAGCGTAGGGGTTACGGGAAAGGGATCCGGAAACACCATATATTTT,CASSVGVTGKGSGNTIYF
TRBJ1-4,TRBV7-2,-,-,TGTGCCAGCAGCTTACCGGACACATTTAATGAAAAACTGTTTTTT,CASSLPDTFNEKLFF
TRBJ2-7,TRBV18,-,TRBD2,TGTGCCAGCTCACCTTTAGCGGGGGCGGGCGAGCAGTACTTC,CASSPLAGAGEQYF
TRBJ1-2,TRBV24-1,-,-,TGTGCGATCTCGCAGAGGGCAGGACATGGCTACACCTTC,CAISQRAGHGYTF
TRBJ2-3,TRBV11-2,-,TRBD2,TGTGCCAGCAGCTTCCCGGTAGCGGGGGGGCCAGATACGCAGTATTTT,CASSFPVAGGPDTQYF
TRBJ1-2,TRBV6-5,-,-,TGTGCCAGCAGGAACCAGGACAGTCGCTATGGCTACACCTTC,CASRNQDSRYGYTF
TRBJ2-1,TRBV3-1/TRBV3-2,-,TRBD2,TGTGCCAGCAGCCAAATACGGGGGGGCAATGAGCAGTTCTTC,CASSQIRGGNEQFF
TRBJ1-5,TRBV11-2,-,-,TGTGCCAGCAGCGTTGACAGCAGCTATCAGCCCCAGCATTTT,CASSVDSSYQPQHF
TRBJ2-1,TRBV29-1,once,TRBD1,TGCAGCGTCGAGGGACAGTCCAGCAATGAGCAGTTCTTC,CSVEGQSSNEQFF
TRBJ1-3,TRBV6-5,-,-,TGTGCCAGCAGGAGGCCGAGCTCTGGAAACACCATATATTTT,CASRRPSSGNTIYF
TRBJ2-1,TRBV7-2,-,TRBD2,TGTGCCAGCAGCTTATCCGCCCGGGGGGGCGGTAATGAGCAGTTCTTC,CASSLSARGGGNEQFF
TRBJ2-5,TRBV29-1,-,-,TGCAGCGTCCATGGCCAGGGAGGCGGGGAGACCCAGTACTTC,CSVHGQGGGETQYF
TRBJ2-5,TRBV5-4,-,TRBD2,TGTGCCAGCAGGCTCAGCGGGGACCCCCAAGAGACCCAGTACTTC,CASRLSGDPQETQYF
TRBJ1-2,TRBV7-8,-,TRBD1,TGTGCCAGCAGCCCGGGGGACAGGCGGTCCTATGGCTACACCTTC,CASSPGDRRSYGYTF
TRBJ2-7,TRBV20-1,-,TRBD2,TGCAGTGCTAGTGGCGCTAGCGGGTACTCTCGCGAGCAGTACTTC,CSASGASGYSREQYF
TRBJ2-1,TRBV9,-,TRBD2,TGTGCCAGCAGCGTAGAGGGGAGGGACTACCGCTACAATGAGCAGTTCTTC,CASSVEGRDYRYNEQFF